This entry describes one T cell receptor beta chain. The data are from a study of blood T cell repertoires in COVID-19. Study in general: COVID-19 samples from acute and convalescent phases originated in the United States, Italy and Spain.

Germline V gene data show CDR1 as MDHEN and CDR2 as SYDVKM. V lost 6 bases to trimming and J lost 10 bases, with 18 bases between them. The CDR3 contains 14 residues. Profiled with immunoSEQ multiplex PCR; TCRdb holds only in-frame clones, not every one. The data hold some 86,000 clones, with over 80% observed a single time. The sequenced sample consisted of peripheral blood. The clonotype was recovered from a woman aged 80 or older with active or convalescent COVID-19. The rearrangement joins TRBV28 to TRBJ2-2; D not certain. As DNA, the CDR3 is TGTGCCAGCAGATTAGGAGTACCCGCCTCGGAGCTGTTTTTT. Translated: CASRLGVPASELFF.